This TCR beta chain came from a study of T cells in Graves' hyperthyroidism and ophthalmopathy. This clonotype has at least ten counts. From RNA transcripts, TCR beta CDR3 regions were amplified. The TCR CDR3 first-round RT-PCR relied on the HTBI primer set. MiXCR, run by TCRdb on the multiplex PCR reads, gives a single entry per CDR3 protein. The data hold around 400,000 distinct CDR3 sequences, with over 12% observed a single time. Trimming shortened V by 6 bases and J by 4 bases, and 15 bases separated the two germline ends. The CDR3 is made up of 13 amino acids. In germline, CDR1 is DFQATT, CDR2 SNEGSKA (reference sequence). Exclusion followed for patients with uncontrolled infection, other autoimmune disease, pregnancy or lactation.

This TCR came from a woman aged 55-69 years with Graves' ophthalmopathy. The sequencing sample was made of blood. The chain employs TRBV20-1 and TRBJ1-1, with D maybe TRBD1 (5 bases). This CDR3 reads CSATPWGGTEAFF. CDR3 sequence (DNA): TGCAGTGCCACACCATGGGGGGGCACTGAAGCTTTCTTT.